This T cell receptor (beta chain) derives from a study of blood T cell repertoires in COVID-19. In the original workflow: Amplified reference gene primers provided the basis for estimating nucleated cell counts. Data came from immunoSEQ multiplex PCR; TCRdb stores just in-frame clones and leaves some out. The DNA gave D and trimming, while V, J and clone size come from that table. This sample has about 300,000 clones, with roughly 89% found just once. Among Cohort 3 donors, those recovered had two negative PCRs, clearance, or symptom resolution. CDR1 is SGHRS and CDR2 is YFSETQ in the germline V gene. Trimming cost V 0 bases and J 5 bases; bases outside gene matches: 8. The CDR3 covers 16 residues.

Sequenced material: PBMCs or T cells enriched from blood (not recorded which). This clonotype originated in a man in his 60s who had recovered from COVID-19. The V call is TRBV5-1, the J call TRBJ2-7, with 10 bases fitting TRBD2. CDR3 sequence reads: CASSLVLAGVGNEQYF. The CDR3 DNA follows: TGCGCCAGCAGCTTGGTCCTAGCGGGAGTTGGCAACGAGCAGTACTTC.